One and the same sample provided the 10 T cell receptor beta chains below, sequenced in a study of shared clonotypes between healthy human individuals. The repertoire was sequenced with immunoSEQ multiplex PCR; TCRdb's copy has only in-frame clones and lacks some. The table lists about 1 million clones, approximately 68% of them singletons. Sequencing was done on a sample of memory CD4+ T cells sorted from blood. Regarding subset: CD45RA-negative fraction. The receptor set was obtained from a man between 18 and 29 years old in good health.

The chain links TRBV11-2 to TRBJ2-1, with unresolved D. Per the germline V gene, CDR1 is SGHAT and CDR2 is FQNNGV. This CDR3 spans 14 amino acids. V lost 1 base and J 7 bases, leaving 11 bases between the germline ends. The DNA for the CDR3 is TGTGCCAGCAGCTTAGGCGGCGGTGGGAATGAGCAGTTCTTC. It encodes CASSLGGGGNEQFF.

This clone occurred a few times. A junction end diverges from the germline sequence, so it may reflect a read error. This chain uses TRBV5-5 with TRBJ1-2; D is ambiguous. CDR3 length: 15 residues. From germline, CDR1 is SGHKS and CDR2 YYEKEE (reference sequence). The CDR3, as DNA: TGTGCCAGCAGCCGGCAGGCCCCAACCTACTACGGCTACACCTTC. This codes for CASSRQAPTYYGYTF. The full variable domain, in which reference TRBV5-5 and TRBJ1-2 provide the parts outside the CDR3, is DAGVTQSPTHLIKTRGQQVTLRCSPISGHKSVSWYQQVLGQGPQFIFQYYEKEERGRGNFPDRFSARQFPNYSSELNVNALLLGDSALYLCASSRQAPTYYGYTFGSGTRLTVV.

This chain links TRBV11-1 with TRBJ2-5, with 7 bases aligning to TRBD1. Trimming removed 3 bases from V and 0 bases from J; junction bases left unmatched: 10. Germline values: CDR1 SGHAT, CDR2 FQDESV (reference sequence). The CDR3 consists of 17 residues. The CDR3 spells CASSFSGQTMYQETQYF. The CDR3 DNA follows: TGTGCCAGCAGCTTTTCGGGACAGACGATGTACCAAGAGACCCAGTACTTC.

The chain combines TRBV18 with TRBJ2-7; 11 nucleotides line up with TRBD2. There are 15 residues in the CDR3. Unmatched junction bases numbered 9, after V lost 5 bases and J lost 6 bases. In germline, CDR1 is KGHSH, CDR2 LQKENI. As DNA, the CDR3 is TGTGCCAGCTCAGAAAATAGCGGGAGGGCCATCGAGCAGTACTTC. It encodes CASSENSGRAIEQYF.

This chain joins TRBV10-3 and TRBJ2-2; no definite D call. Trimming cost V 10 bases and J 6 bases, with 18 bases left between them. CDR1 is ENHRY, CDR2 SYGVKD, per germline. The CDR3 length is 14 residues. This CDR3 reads CATSVDGVSGELFF. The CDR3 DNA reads TGTGCCACTTCCGTGGACGGCGTCTCCGGGGAGCTGTTTTTT.

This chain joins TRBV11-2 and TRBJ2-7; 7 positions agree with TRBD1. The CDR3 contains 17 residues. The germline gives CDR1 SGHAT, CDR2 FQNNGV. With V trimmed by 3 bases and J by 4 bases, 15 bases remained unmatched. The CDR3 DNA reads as TGTGCCAGCAGCTTCCTATACTCCGGGACAGTGCAATACGAGCAGTACTTC. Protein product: CASSFLYSGTVQYEQYF.

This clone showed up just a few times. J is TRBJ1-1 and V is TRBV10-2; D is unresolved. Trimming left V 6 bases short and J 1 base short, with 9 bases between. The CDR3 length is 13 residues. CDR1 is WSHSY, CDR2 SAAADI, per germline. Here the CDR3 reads CASRREGNTEAFF. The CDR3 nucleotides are TGCGCCAGCAGGAGAGAGGGGAACACTGAAGCTTTCTTT.

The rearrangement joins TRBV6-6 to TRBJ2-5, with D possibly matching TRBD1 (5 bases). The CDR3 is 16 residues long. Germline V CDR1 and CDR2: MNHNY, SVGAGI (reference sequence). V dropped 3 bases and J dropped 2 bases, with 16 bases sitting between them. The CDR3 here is CASSYPLTGNQETQYF. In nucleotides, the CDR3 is TGTGCCAGCAGTTATCCACTTACAGGAAATCAAGAGACCCAGTACTTC.

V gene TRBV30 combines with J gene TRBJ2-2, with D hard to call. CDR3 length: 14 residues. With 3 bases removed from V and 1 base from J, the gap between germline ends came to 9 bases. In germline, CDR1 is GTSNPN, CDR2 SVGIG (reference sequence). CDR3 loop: CAWRQQWNTGELFF. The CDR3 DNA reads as TGTGCCTGGAGGCAACAGTGGAACACCGGGGAGCTGTTTTTT.

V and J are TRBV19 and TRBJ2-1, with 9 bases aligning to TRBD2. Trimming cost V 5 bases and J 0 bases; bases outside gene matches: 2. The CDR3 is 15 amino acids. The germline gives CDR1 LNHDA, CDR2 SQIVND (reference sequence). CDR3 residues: CASSFSGSSYNEQFF. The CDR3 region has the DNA TGTGCCAGTAGTTTTAGCGGGAGCTCCTACAATGAGCAGTTCTTC.